What follows describes a single T cell receptor beta chain. The data were obtained in a study of cytomegalovirus exposure and HLA in healthy donors. Primers for the PCR totalled 60 Vbeta and 13 Jbeta. Profiled with immunoSEQ multiplex PCR; TCRdb holds only in-frame clones, not every one. The top ten clones hold more than 1% of a sample with about 150,000 clones, around four fifths of them seen once. Trimming stripped 4 bases from V and 8 bases from J, with 8 bases between. CDR1 is WSHSY, CDR2 SAAADI, per germline. The CDR3 extends over 12 amino acids. The rearrangement links TRBV10-2 to TRBJ2-2, with no clear D. What was sequenced was PBMCs. This TCR came from a boy aged 2 to 9 in good health and CMV-seronegative. DNA of the CDR3: TGCGCCAGCAGTGTAAGCAATGGGGAGCTGTTTTTT. Amino acid sequence: CASSVSNGELFF.